The sequence of this TCR beta chain was determined in a study of blood T cell repertoires in COVID-19. Background on the study: The United States, Italy and Spain were the sources of the acute and convalescent COVID-19 samples. The cDNA or gDNA used as material had been derived from T cells, B-cell-depleted T cells, or PBMCs.

V was cut by 1 base and J by 3 bases, with 10 bases left in between. The germline CDR1 and CDR2 sequences are SGHRS and YFSETQ. The CDR3 is 14 residues long. TCRdb's copy holds only in-frame clones and misses some; the assay was immunoSEQ multiplex PCR. The sample lists tens of thousands of clones; approximately 87% were seen once. This receptor was identified in a man aged 55-75 years with acute or convalescent COVID-19. Material for sequencing was peripheral blood. The chain links TRBV5-1 to TRBJ1-1; no clear D gene. The CDR3 reads CASSLTRLDTEAFF. The DNA for the CDR3 is TGCGCCAGCAGCTTGACCCGCCTAGACACTGAAGCTTTCTTT.